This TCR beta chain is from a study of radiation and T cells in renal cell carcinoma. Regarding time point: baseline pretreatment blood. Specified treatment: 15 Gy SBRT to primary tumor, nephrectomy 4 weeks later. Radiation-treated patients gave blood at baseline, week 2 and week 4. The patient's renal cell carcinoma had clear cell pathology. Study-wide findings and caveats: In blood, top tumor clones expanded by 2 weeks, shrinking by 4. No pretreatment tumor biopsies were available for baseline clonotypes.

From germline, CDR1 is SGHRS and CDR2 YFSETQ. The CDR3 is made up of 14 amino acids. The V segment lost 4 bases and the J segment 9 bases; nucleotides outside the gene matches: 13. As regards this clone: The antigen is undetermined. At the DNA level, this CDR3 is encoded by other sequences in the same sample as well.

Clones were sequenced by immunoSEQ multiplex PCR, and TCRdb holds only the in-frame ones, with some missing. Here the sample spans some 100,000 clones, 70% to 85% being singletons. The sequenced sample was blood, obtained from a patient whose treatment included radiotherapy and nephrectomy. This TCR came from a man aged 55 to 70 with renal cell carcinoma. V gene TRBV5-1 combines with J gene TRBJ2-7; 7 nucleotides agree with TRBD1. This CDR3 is CASSRDRGGGGQYF. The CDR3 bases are TGCGCCAGCAGCAGGGACAGAGGTGGTGGGGGGCAGTACTTC.